This T cell receptor beta chain originates from a study of blood T cell repertoires in COVID-19. Study in general: Sources were T cells, B-cell-depleted T cells, or PBMCs; the material itself was cDNA or gDNA.

This CDR3 region has 14 residues. Germline lookup yields CDR1 LNHDA and CDR2 SQIVND (reference sequence). The V and J ends lost 5 bases and 2 bases respectively, with 13 bases between them. Per the study methods: Nucleated cell number was recorded as an estimate derived from reference gene primer amplification. Generated by immunoSEQ multiplex PCR, the TCRdb table keeps only in-frame clones and is missing some. V and J calls and clone size are copied from that table; D and trimming were computed from the DNA. The sample carries about 230,000 clones, roughly 84% recorded once. The J gene is TRBJ2-7, the V gene TRBV19; possible D gene TRBD2, 5 bases. Material: peripheral blood. The origin of this receptor is a woman between 45 and 60 years old with acute or convalescent COVID-19. The CDR3 here is CASSLAAETYEQYF. Written as DNA, the CDR3 is TGTGCCAGTAGTTTGGCAGCGGAAACCTACGAGCAGTACTTC.